The clone carrying this TCR beta chain was detected only a few times. Its antigen is undetermined. The sample belongs to a study of beta chain features in type 1 diabetes. The study reverse transcribed the entire isolated RNA, so it sequenced expressed TCRB transcripts. Repertoires were generated with immunoSEQ multiplex PCR, while TCRdb's copy carries only in-frame clones and drops some. The sample comprises some 640,000 clones, around 15% of which are singletons, and 0.03% to 0.04% rests with the top ten. Overall study findings and caveats: The naive, central memory and Treg TCRB repertoires showed an apparent similarity that was greater among patients than among healthy donors. Type 1 diabetes patients showed a moderate but significant shortening of TCRB CDR3s in all four CD4+ subsets.

This CDR3 spans 13 amino acids. Germline loops: CDR1 SGHDT, CDR2 YYEEEE. V lost 6 bases, J lost 3 bases, and 13 bases lay in between. The clonotype was recovered from a young man with type 1 diabetes. The chain employs TRBV5-6 and TRBJ2-7; no clear D gene. Sequencing input: naive CD4+ T cells from blood. CDR3 in DNA: TGTGCCAGCACCACCGACGGAAACTACGAGCAGTACTTC. It yields the protein CASTTDGNYEQYF.